Presented here are 29 T cell receptor beta chains from one specimen sequenced in a study of T cells in Graves' hyperthyroidism and ophthalmopathy (dated by TCRdb to between 2017 and 2020). The receptor library was made with multiplex PCR. Sequencing instrument: Illumina HiSeq 2000. The TCR beta CDR3 regions were amplified from RNA transcripts. For the first round of RT-PCR on the TCR CDR3, the HTBI primer set was used together with the Qiagen OneStep RT-PCR kit. Through fastp at Q25 and MiXCR, TCRdb rebuilt clones from the public reads, retaining in-frame beta chains. Each entry is one CDR3 protein sequence, shown with its most common DNA and genes. Recorded for this sample are about 640,000 distinct CDR3 sequences; around 21% of them occurred a single time. The top ten clones comprise 30% to 40% of the sample. The sample comprised blood. These receptors were collected from a man aged 25-45 years with Graves' ophthalmopathy.

This clonotype was detected many times. V and J are TRBV7-9 and TRBJ1-2; TRBD1 might be the D (6 bases). V dropped 5 bases and J dropped 8 bases, with 15 bases sitting between them. This CDR3 is 13 amino acids long. Germline V gene data show CDR1 as SEHNR and CDR2 as FQNEAQ (reference sequence). The CDR3 DNA follows: TGTGCCAGCAGCCCTGAACACAGGGACGGCTACACCTTC. It encodes CASSPEHRDGYTF.

This clonotype was counted between two and nine times. J is TRBJ2-1 and V is TRBV3-1; 9 nucleotides match TRBD2. CDR1 is LGHDT and CDR2 is YNNKEL in the germline V gene (reference sequence). The trim removed 0 bases at V and 9 bases at J, leaving 9 bases unmatched. CDR3 size: 16 residues. CDR3 residues: CASSQDQGGRAGEQFF. CDR3 nucleotide sequence: TGTGCCAGCAGCCAAGATCAGGGCGGGAGGGCCGGTGAGCAGTTCTTC.

This clonotype was seen ten or more times. The chain recombines TRBV15 with TRBJ2-2, with TRBD2 matching 9 bases. Trimming at V came to 9 bases and at J to 0 bases, leaving 14 bases not matched to a gene. Per germline, CDR1 LNHNV and CDR2 YYDKDF (reference sequence). The CDR3 length is 18 residues. The CDR3: CATWPEASGAPNTGELFF. CDR3 nucleotide sequence: TGTGCCACTTGGCCTGAGGCTAGCGGGGCCCCGAACACCGGGGAGCTGTTTTTT.

This sequence joins TRBV6-1 and TRBJ2-1; 9 positions agree with TRBD1. The J segment lost 7 bases and the V segment lost 3 bases, leaving 10 bases of the junction unmatched. Germline V gives CDR1 MNHNS, CDR2 SASEGT. The CDR3 has 16 amino acids. CDR3 in amino acids: CASSDWDREVMNEQFF. The CDR3 DNA sequence: TGTGCCAGCAGTGACTGGGACAGGGAGGTAATGAATGAGCAGTTCTTC.

A few counts support this clonotype. The CDR3 region has the DNA TGTGCCAGCAGCCAGGGACCCGATTCCTACAATGAGCAGTTCTTC. It yields the protein CASSQGPDSYNEQFF. This chain links TRBV7-6 with TRBJ2-1; D is tentatively TRBD1 or TRBD2 (5 bases each). CDR1 is SGHVS, CDR2 FNYEAQ, per germline. This CDR3 has 15 amino acids. V lost 5 bases to trimming and J lost 1 base, with 12 bases between them. Full variable domain (outside the CDR3, taken from reference TRBV7-6 and TRBJ2-1): GAGVSQSPRYKVTKRGQDVALRCDPISGHVSLYWYRQALGQGPEFLTYFNYEAQQDKSGLPNDRFSAERPEGSISTLTIQRTEQRDSAMYRCASSQGPDSYNEQFFGPGTRLTVL.

The chain couples TRBV10-3 to TRBJ2-2; 9 bases map to TRBD2. Germline V CDR1 and CDR2: ENHRY, SYGVKD. There are 15 residues in the CDR3. Trimming removed 6 bases from V and 2 bases from J; junction bases left unmatched: 4. The CDR3 region has the DNA TGTGCCATCAGAAGGACTAGCGATAACACCGGGGAGCTGTTTTTT. This sequence encodes CAIRRTSDNTGELFF.

This chain uses TRBV4-2 with TRBJ2-7, with TRBD2 matching over 13 bases. The CDR3 is made up of 18 amino acids. Germline lookup yields CDR1 LGHNA and CDR2 YNFKEQ. V gave up 2 bases and J gave up 0 bases; unmatched junction bases: 7. The CDR3 region has the DNA TGTGCCAGCAGCCAACCTGGGACTAGCGGGAAATCCTCCTACGAGCAGTACTTC. This encodes CASSQPGTSGKSSYEQYF.

This clonotype was observed a few times. V gene TRBV20-1 combines with J gene TRBJ2-2; D perhaps matches TRBD2 (5 bases). Trimming shortened V by 1 base and J by 2 bases, and 14 bases separated the two germline ends. This CDR3 region has 16 residues. Germline V CDR1 and CDR2: DFQATT, SNEGSKA (reference sequence). The DNA for the CDR3 is TGCAGTGCTAGAGGAAGAACTAGTCAAAACACCGGGGAGCTGTTTTTT. Translation gives CSARGRTSQNTGELFF.

This clonotype was seen many times. The chain recombines TRBV18 with TRBJ2-7; TRBD1 matches at 8 bases. With 4 bases clipped from V and 3 bases from J, the junction kept 5 bases outside the gene matches. CDR3 length: 14 amino acids. Germline V gene lookup returns CDR1 KGHSH and CDR2 LQKENI. CDR3 residues: CASSLRGQGYEQYF. The CDR3 DNA is TGTGCCAGCTCACTTAGAGGACAGGGCTACGAGCAGTACTTC.

This clonotype was seen repeatedly, ten times or more. The chain joins TRBV20-1 to TRBJ1-2; D remains unclear. From germline, CDR1 is DFQATT and CDR2 SNEGSKA (reference sequence). V was pared by 3 bases and J by 5 bases, with 13 bases between. CDR3 length: 13 residues. This CDR3 is CSARRSRTYGYTF. The CDR3 DNA follows: TGCAGTGCTAGGCGCAGTCGGACTTATGGCTACACCTTC.

Comments on this clonotype: A much larger clone differs from this one at a single base, so this may be a read error. The chain is built from TRBV11-2 and TRBJ2-3, with a tentative D call TRBD2 (5 bases). CDR1 is SGHAT and CDR2 is FQNNGV in the germline V gene. The CDR3 loop spans 14 amino acids. Trimming removed 8 bases at V and 4 bases at J, with 16 bases between. The CDR3 DNA reads as TGTGCCAGCGGCCAATCCTTAGCGCCAGATACGCAGTATTTT. The encoded protein is CASGQSLAPDTQYF.

This clonotype turned up a few times. This chain joins TRBV4-1 and TRBJ2-5; 9 bases match TRBD1. The junction had 11 bases not matched to a gene; V was cut back by 1 base and J by 5 bases. This CDR3 comprises 17 residues. From germline, CDR1 is MGHRA and CDR2 YSYEKL. In DNA, the CDR3 is TGCGCCAGCAGCCAAGTGGGGTGGGGACAGGGCGGGGAGACCCAGTACTTC. Encoded protein: CASSQVGWGQGGETQYF.

This clonotype occurred many times. V usage is TRBV7-2 and J usage is TRBJ2-3, with D possibly being TRBD2 (9 bases). The CDR3 spans 17 residues. Trimming removed 5 bases at V and 4 bases at J, with 22 bases between. The germline V gene encodes CDR1 SGHTA and CDR2 FQGNSA. The CDR3 DNA follows: TGTGCCAGCAGCATCCAAAGGACAGGGACTAGCTCAGATACGCAGTATTTT. The encoded protein is CASSIQRTGTSSDTQYF.

The rearrangement links TRBV10-3 to TRBJ2-5; 15 bases align to TRBD2. The CDR3 sequence is 14 residues long. Unmatched junction bases numbered 5, after V lost 11 bases and J lost 4 bases. The germline CDR1 and CDR2 sequences are ENHRY and SYGVKD. CDR3 DNA: TGTGCCGCGGGACTAGCGGGAGGTTCAGAGACCCAGTACTTC. As protein: CAAGLAGGSETQYF.

The J gene is TRBJ2-2, the V gene TRBV6-2 or TRBV6-3; D might be TRBD2 (6 bases). Between the trimmed V and J ends, which lost 8 bases and 1 base, there was a span of 11 bases. The germline gives CDR1 MNHEY, CDR2 SVGEGT. This CDR3 region has 14 residues. The CDR3 DNA reads TGTGCCAGCCTCGGGACTCAGAACACCGGGGAGCTGTTTTTT. Amino acid sequence: CASLGTQNTGELFF.

The chain joins TRBV7-2 to TRBJ2-7; D possibly corresponds to TRBD2 (7 bases). Germline lookup yields CDR1 SGHTA and CDR2 FQGNSA. The V end was cut by 1 base, the J end by 6 bases, with 25 bases between. The CDR3 contains 18 residues. The CDR3 loop reads CASSLEVGGGAHLIEQYF. CDR3 nucleotide sequence: TGTGCCAGCAGCTTAGAGGTGGGAGGGGGGGCGCATTTGATCGAGCAGTACTTC.

This clonotype was counted between two and nine times. This rearrangement joins TRBV7-2 to TRBJ2-3, with a possible D match to TRBD2 (5 bases). V shed 5 bases and J shed 2 bases, with 11 bases lying between them. Germline V CDR1 and CDR2: SGHTA, FQGNSA. The CDR3 extends over 14 amino acids. In nucleotides, the CDR3 is TGTGCCAGCAGCCCGATGACTAACACAGATACGCAGTATTTT. This encodes CASSPMTNTDTQYF.

This clonotype was seen ten or more times. This chain links TRBV30 with TRBJ1-6, with D unclear. The CDR3 loop spans 15 amino acids. V was shortened by 3 bases and J by 0 bases, with 9 bases between the two germline ends. The germline gives CDR1 GTSNPN, CDR2 SVGIG (reference sequence). In nucleotides, the CDR3 is TGTGCCTGGAGCAGCGGGAGCTCCTATAATTCACCCCTCCACTTT. Protein product: CAWSSGSSYNSPLHF.

This clonotype was found many times. V and J are TRBV28 and TRBJ1-2; 9 nucleotides align to TRBD1. With V trimmed by 7 bases and J by 4 bases, 13 bases remained unmatched. The CDR3 runs 16 residues. Per germline, CDR1 MDHEN and CDR2 SYDVKM. CDR3 in amino acids: CASTELGVTGGYGYTF. The CDR3, as DNA: TGTGCCAGCACCGAATTGGGCGTGACAGGGGGCTATGGCTACACCTTC.

The chain recombines TRBV4-1 with TRBJ1-1, with D possibly TRBD1 on 5 matching bases. This CDR3 is built from 15 residues. Deletions cut 0 bases from V and 4 bases from J, with 12 bases between. The germline V gene has CDR1 MGHRA and CDR2 YSYEKL. The CDR3: CASSQEIAGITEAFF. The DNA of the CDR3 is TGCGCCAGCAGCCAAGAAATCGCAGGGATCACTGAAGCTTTCTTT.

This clonotype was detected ten times or more. The chain has TRBV30 and TRBJ1-1, with 7 bases lining up with TRBD1. This CDR3 comprises 15 residues. Trimming took 3 bases from V and 2 from J; bases not matched to a gene: 9. CDR1 is GTSNPN, CDR2 SVGIG, per germline (reference sequence). The CDR3: CAWREPRGANTEAFF. Here the CDR3 DNA reads TGTGCCTGGAGGGAACCCAGGGGGGCTAACACTGAAGCTTTCTTT. The entire variable domain, with the rest obtained from reference TRBV30 and TRBJ1-1, is as follows: SQTIHQWPATLVQPVGSPLSLECTVEGTSNPNLYWYRQAAGRGLQLLFYSVGIGQISSEVPQNLSASRPQDRQFILSSKKLLLSDSGFYLCAWREPRGANTEAFFGQGTRLTVV.

This chain joins TRBV7-8 and TRBJ2-7; D not resolved. Germline CDR1 SGHVS, CDR2 FQNEAQ. The CDR3 consists of 10 residues. The CDR3 DNA is TGTGCGTCCGCGGCTAACGAGCAGTACTTC. It is translated as CASAANEQYF.

J is TRBJ2-2 and V is TRBV11-2; TRBD2 agrees at 12 bases. CDR1 is SGHAT and CDR2 is FQNNGV in the germline V gene. V shed 0 bases, J shed 7 bases, and the junction held 12 bases outside the gene matches. The CDR3 totals 19 residues. The CDR3 here is CASSLDLTSGRSFDGELFF. Written as DNA, the CDR3 is TGTGCCAGCAGCTTAGATCTAACTAGCGGGAGGTCCTTTGACGGGGAGCTGTTTTTT.

This clonotype came up a few times. The chain combines TRBV6-1 with TRBJ1-5; tentative D call: TRBD1 (5 bases). CDR3 size: 21 residues. Germline CDR1 MNHNS, CDR2 SASEGT. V was shortened by 9 bases and J by 1 base, with 34 bases between the two germline ends. DNA of the CDR3: TGTGCCAGTAACAGTAGCCGGGGGAGGGGTGAAGGTGTCGGAAGCAATCAGCCCCAGCATTTT. It translates to CASNSSRGRGEGVGSNQPQHF.

For this clonotype: Being one base from a much bigger clone, this may be a read error. V gene TRBV12-3 or TRBV12-4 combines with J gene TRBJ2-5; TRBD2 agrees at 9 bases. The CDR3 extends over 15 amino acids. Germline trimming cut 3 bases from V and 7 bases from J; bases unmatched to any gene: 9. The CDR3 sequence: CASSLFAGGGGTQYF. For the CDR3, the DNA is TGTGCCAGCAGTTTGTTTGCGGGGGGGGGAGGGACCCAGTACTTC.

The V call is TRBV18, the J call TRBJ1-1, with a tentative D call TRBD1 (5 bases). This CDR3 spans 14 amino acids. Germline loops: CDR1 KGHSH, CDR2 LQKENI. V was cut by 4 bases and J by 4 bases, with 13 bases left in between. CDR3 DNA sequence: TGTGCCAGCTCACTAGGACAAATGAGCACTGAAGCTTTCTTT. Its protein is CASSLGQMSTEAFF. The full variable domain, its missing parts supplied by reference TRBV18 and TRBJ1-1, is NAGVMQNPRHLVRRRGQEARLRCSPMKGHSHVYWYRQLPEEGLKFMVYLQKENIIDESGMPKERFSAEFPKEGPSILRIQQVVRGDSAAYFCASSLGQMSTEAFFGQGTRLTVV.

The chain recombines TRBV20-1 with TRBJ1-1; TRBD1 aligns across 10 bases. CDR1 and CDR2 from the germline V gene are DFQATT and SNEGSKA (reference sequence). There are 16 residues in the CDR3. The V gene end was trimmed by 2 bases and the J gene end by 3 bases; junction bases not matched to a gene: 9. The CDR3 DNA reads as TGCAGTGCTAGACCTATGACAGGGGGCGGAGACACTGAAGCTTTCTTT. It translates to CSARPMTGGGDTEAFF.

This clonotype was detected ten times or more. The chain employs TRBV2 and TRBJ2-7; 7 nucleotides align to TRBD1. Germline CDR1 and CDR2: SNHLY and FYNNEI. The CDR3 has 14 residues. The J segment lost 2 bases and the V segment lost 6 bases, leaving 7 bases of the junction unmatched. The CDR3 sequence is CASSETGTAYEQYF. CDR3 sequence (DNA): TGTGCCAGCAGCGAAACCGGGACAGCCTACGAGCAGTACTTC.

This clonotype is a singleton in its sample. This could be a read error, since a much larger clone is one nucleotide away. The chain uses TRBV7-9 and TRBJ2-7; D might be TRBD1 or TRBD2, each matching 5 bases. The CDR3 spans 13 residues. CDR1 and CDR2 from the germline V gene are SEHNR and FQNEAQ (reference sequence). CDR3 residues: CATRGVGSYEQHF. DNA for the CDR3: TGTGCCACCCGGGGCGTCGGCTCCTACGAGCAGCACTTC.